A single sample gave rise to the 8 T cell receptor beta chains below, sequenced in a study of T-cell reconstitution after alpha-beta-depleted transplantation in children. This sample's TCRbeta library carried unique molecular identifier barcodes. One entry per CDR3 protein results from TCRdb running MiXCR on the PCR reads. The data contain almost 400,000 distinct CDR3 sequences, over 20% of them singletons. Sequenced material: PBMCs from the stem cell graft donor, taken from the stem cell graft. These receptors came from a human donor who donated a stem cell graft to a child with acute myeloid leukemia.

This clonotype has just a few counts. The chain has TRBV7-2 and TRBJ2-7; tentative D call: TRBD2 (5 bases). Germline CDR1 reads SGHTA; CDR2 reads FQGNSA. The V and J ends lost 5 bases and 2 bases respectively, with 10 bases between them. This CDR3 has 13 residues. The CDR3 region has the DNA TGTGCCAGCAGCCCTAGGAGGCCCTACGAGCAGTACTTC. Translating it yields CASSPRRPYEQYF.

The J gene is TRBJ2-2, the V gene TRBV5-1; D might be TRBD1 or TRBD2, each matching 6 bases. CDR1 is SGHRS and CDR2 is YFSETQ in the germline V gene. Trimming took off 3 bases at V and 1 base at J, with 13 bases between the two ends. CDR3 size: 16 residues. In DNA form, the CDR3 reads TGCGCCAGCAGCTGGGGGGCCGGGAAGAACACCGGGGAGCTGTTTTTT. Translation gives CASSWGAGKNTGELFF.

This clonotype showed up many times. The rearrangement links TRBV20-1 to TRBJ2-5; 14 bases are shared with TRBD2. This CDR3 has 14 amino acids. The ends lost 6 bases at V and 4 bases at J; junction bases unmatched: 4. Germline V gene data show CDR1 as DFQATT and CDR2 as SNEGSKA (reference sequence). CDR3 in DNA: TGCAGTGCCCCCGGGACTAGCGGGAGAGAGACCCAGTACTTC. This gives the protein CSAPGTSGRETQYF.

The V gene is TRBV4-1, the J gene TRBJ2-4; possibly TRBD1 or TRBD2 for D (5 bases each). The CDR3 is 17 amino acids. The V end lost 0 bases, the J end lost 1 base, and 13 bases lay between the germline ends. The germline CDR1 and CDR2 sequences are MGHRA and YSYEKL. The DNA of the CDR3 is TGCGCCAGCAGCCAAGATGGGGGACCCGGGGCCAAAAACATTCAGTACTTC. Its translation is CASSQDGGPGAKNIQYF.

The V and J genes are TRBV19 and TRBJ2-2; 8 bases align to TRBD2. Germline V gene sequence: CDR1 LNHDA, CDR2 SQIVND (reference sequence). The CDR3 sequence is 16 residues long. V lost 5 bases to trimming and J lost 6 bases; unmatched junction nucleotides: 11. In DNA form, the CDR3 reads TGTGCCAGTAGTGTGGCGGGAGGATCCCTAGCCGGGGAGCTGTTTTTT. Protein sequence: CASSVAGGSLAGELFF.

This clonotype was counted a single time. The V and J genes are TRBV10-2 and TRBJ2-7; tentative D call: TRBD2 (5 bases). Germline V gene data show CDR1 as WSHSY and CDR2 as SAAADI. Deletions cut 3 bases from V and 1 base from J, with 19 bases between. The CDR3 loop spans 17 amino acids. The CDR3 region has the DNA TGCGCCAGCAGTGAAGATTCCGCGGCGGGCTTATCCTACGAGCAGTACTTC. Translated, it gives CASSEDSAAGLSYEQYF.

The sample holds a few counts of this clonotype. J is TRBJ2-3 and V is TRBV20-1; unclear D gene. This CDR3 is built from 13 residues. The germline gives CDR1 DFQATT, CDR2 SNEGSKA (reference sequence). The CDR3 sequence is CSVGRRSTDTQYF. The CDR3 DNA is TGCAGCGTCGGACGGAGAAGCACAGATACGCAGTATTTT.

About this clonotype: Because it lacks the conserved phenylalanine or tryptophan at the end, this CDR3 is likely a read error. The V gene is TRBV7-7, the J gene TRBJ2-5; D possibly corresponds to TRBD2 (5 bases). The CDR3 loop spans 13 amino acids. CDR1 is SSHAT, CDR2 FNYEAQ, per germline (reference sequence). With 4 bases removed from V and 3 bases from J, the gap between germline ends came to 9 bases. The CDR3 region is CASSSGLKETQYC. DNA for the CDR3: TGTGCCAGCAGCTCCGGACTTAAAGAGACCCAGTACTGC.